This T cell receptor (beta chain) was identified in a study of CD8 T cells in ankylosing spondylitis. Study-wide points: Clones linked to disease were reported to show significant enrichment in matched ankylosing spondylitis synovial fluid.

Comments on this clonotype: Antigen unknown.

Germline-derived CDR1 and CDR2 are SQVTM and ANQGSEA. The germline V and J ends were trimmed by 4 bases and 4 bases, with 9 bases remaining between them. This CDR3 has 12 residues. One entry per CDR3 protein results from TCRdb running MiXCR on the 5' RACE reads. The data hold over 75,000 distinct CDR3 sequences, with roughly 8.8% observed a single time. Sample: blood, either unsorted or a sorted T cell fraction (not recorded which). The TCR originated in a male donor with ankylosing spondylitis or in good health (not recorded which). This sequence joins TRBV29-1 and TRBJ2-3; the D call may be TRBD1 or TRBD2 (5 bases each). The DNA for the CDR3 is TGCAGCGTTGGGGTGGGGGCAGATACGCAGTATTTT. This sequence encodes CSVGVGADTQYF.